This T cell receptor beta chain was captured in a study of T cells after yellow fever vaccination. Points on this clonotype: What it binds is not known.

The CDR3 covers 14 residues. J lost 6 bases, V lost 3 bases, and 2 bases had no gene match. Germline CDR1 and CDR2: MNHEY and SMNVEV (reference sequence). A universal primer site and UMIs were added as TCR cDNA was made by 5'RACE template switching. TCRdb re-analysed the 5' RACE reads in MiXCR, keeping a single row per CDR3 protein. The sample holds 95,000 to 150,000 distinct CDR3 sequences, roughly 15% seen once. Study-level points and caveats: Just a small share of clonotypes turned up in the CD4 compartment as well as the CD8 compartment. In post-booster samples, most primary-vaccination clones reappeared (about 95% CD4, 88% CD8). FACS-sorted repertoires might harbor abundant contaminating clonotypes from the bulk population.

This chain joins TRBV27 and TRBJ1-6; 7 bases are shared with TRBD1. This clonotype originated in a man aged 18 to 30 who received the YFV17D yellow fever vaccine. Sample: CD8+ T cells sorted from PBMCs, taken 5 days after the yellow fever booster vaccination. Here the CDR3 DNA reads TGTGCCAGCAGTTTGGGGGACAGTAATTCACCCCTCCACTTT. Protein sequence: CASSLGDSNSPLHF.